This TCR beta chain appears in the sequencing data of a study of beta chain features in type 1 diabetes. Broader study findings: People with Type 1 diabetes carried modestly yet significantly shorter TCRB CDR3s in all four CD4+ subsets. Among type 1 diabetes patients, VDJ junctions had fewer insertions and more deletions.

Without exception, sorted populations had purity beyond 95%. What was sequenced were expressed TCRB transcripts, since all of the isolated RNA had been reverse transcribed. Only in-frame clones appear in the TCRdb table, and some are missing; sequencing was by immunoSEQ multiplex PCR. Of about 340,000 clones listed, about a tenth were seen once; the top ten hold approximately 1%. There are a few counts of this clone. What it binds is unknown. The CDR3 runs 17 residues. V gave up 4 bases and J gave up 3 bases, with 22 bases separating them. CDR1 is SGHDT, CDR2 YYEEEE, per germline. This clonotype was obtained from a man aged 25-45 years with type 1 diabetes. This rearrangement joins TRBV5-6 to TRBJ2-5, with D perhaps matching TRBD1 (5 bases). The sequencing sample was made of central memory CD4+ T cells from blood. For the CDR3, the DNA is TGTGCCAGCAGCGGGATATACGGACCCCAAGGGGAAGAGACCCAGTACTTC. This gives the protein CASSGIYGPQGEETQYF.